These 18 T cell receptor beta chains originate from one sample sequenced in a study of T cells of healthy individuals. TCRdb re-derived calls from the 5' RACE reads in MiXCR, one entry per CDR3 protein. The sample has approximately 52,000 distinct CDR3 sequences; about 15% are singletons. These receptors all stem from a human donor in good health.

This clonotype was recorded many times. The gene calls are TRBV5-1 and TRBJ1-2; 8 bases fit TRBD1. The ends lost 0 bases at V and 4 bases at J; junction bases unmatched: 5. The CDR3 spans 15 residues. Germline V gives CDR1 SGHRS, CDR2 YFSETQ. CDR3 residues: CASSLDQGAIYGYTF. CDR3 sequence (DNA): TGCGCCAGCAGCTTGGACCAGGGGGCGATCTATGGCTACACCTTC.

This clonotype was observed once. The rearrangement joins TRBV20-1 to TRBJ2-7; 9 nucleotides align to TRBD1. This CDR3 spans 14 amino acids. The germline CDR1 and CDR2 sequences are DFQATT and SNEGSKA (reference sequence). The V and J ends lost 0 bases and 4 bases, in that order; junction bases with no gene match: 4. The CDR3 DNA follows: TGCAGTGCTAGAGAGGGACAGGGTATTTACGAGCAGTACTTC. It yields the protein CSAREGQGIYEQYF.

J is TRBJ1-6 and V is TRBV6-1; D may be TRBD1 (5 bases). The V gene's germline CDR1 is MNHNS and CDR2 SASEGT. This CDR3 spans 15 amino acids. V dropped 6 bases and J dropped 7 bases, with 16 bases sitting between them. The CDR3 nucleotides are TGTGCCAGCAGGCCAGGGACCGCCGAAAATTCACCCCTCCACTTT. Protein: CASRPGTAENSPLHF.

To note about this clonotype: A junction boundary mismatches the germline segment, possibly from a read error. This chain connects TRBV29-1 to TRBJ2-1; TRBD1 aligns across 7 bases. The CDR3 has 14 residues. Germline V lookup: CDR1 SQVTM, CDR2 ANQGSEA. CDR3 nucleotides: TGCAGCGTTGAAGGAAGGGGGCAATGGAATGAGCAGATCTTC. Protein sequence: CSVEGRGQWNEQIF.

The J gene is TRBJ2-1, the V gene TRBV20-1; D may be TRBD2 (5 bases). CDR1 is DFQATT, CDR2 SNEGSKA, per germline (reference sequence). V was pared by 4 bases and J by 2 bases, with 18 bases between. This CDR3 contains 16 residues. The CDR3 DNA sequence: TGCAGTGCTAATGCCGACGGGGAGTACACCTACAATGAGCAGTTCTTC. Its translation: CSANADGEYTYNEQFF.

The V gene is TRBV7-9, the J gene TRBJ2-5; perhaps TRBD2 as D (5 bases). The V gene's germline CDR1 is SEHNR and CDR2 FQNEAQ (reference sequence). The CDR3 length is 13 residues. V was shortened by 8 bases and J by 5 bases, with 15 bases between the two germline ends. CDR3 protein: CASVLYEGETQYF. The CDR3 DNA is TGTGCCAGCGTGTTGTATGAGGGCGAGACCCAGTACTTC.

This clonotype has ten or more counts. The CDR3 here is CATSDLPQGGTDTQYF. The CDR3 DNA is TGTGCCACCAGTGATTTGCCCCAGGGCGGAACAGATACGCAGTATTTT. V and J are TRBV24-1 and TRBJ2-3; D perhaps matches TRBD1 (5 bases). V was clipped by 0 bases and J by 3 bases, with 12 bases between them. The CDR3 contains 16 residues. Germline V lookup: CDR1 KGHDR, CDR2 SFDVKD.

In its sample, this clonotype was seen many times. The V gene is TRBV6-5, the J gene TRBJ1-3; a weak D match, TRBD1 (6 bases). This CDR3 region has 15 residues. Germline lookup yields CDR1 MNHEY and CDR2 SVGAGI. Trimming left V 0 bases short and J 4 bases short, with 10 bases between. In DNA, the CDR3 is TGTGCCAGCAGTTACTCCGGGGGCTTGGGAAACACCATATATTTT. This sequence encodes CASSYSGGLGNTIYF.

At least ten counts were recorded for this clonotype. The chain employs TRBV3-1 and TRBJ2-7; 10 bases map to TRBD2. The CDR3 has 17 residues. Germline CDR1 reads LGHDT; CDR2 reads YNNKEL (reference sequence). With 4 bases clipped from V and 0 bases from J, the junction kept 9 bases outside the gene matches. As DNA, the CDR3 is TGTGCCAGCAGCCGAAGTGGACTAGCGGTCGGCTCCTACGAGCAGTACTTC. It specifies CASSRSGLAVGSYEQYF.

The J gene is TRBJ1-2, the V gene TRBV30; D is perhaps TRBD1 (6 bases). From germline, CDR1 is GTSNPN and CDR2 SVGIG (reference sequence). The V and J ends lost 0 bases and 3 bases respectively, with 20 bases between them. The CDR3 extends over 17 amino acids. In DNA form, the CDR3 reads TGTGCCTGGAGTGTGAAATATTACAGGGAGCGAGACTATGGCTACACCTTC. Its translation is CAWSVKYYRERDYGYTF. Filled out from reference TRBV30 and TRBJ1-2, the complete variable domain reads SQTIHQWPATLVQPVGSPLSLECTVEGTSNPNLYWYRQAAGRGLQLLFYSVGIGQISSEVPQNLSASRPQDRQFILSSKKLLLSDSGFYLCAWSVKYYRERDYGYTFGSGTRLTVV.

The chain joins TRBV2 to TRBJ2-1; tentative D call: TRBD2 (6 bases). The CDR3 consists of 15 residues. Deletions cut 3 bases from V and 3 bases from J, with 12 bases between. CDR1 is SNHLY and CDR2 is FYNNEI in the germline V gene. This CDR3 is CASSDSGALYNEQFF. In DNA form, the CDR3 reads TGTGCCAGCAGTGATTCGGGAGCGCTCTACAATGAGCAGTTCTTC.

This clonotype was detected ten times or more. The rearrangement uses TRBV5-5 and TRBJ2-5; D gene unclear. V lost 3 bases and J lost 2, with 17 bases in between. CDR3 size: 16 residues. The germline gives CDR1 SGHKS, CDR2 YYEKEE (reference sequence). The CDR3 is CASSYTMGMRQETQYF. The CDR3 DNA is TGTGCCAGCAGCTACACCATGGGGATGAGGCAAGAGACCCAGTACTTC.

This clonotype was seen repeatedly, ten times or more. The chain is built from TRBV6-2 or TRBV6-3 and TRBJ2-3, with D perhaps TRBD2 (6 bases). V lost 6 bases and J 0 bases, leaving 13 bases between the germline ends. In germline, CDR1 is MNHEY, CDR2 SVGEGT. This CDR3 spans 15 amino acids. CDR3 residues: CASSKDYQSTDTQYF. CDR3 coding DNA: TGTGCCAGCAGCAAGGACTACCAAAGCACAGATACGCAGTATTTT.

This chain connects TRBV3-1 to TRBJ2-1; D is possibly TRBD1 (5 bases). Trimming stripped 3 bases from V and 8 bases from J, with 20 bases between. The CDR3 has 16 residues. Germline CDR1 LGHDT, CDR2 YNNKEL (reference sequence). The CDR3 DNA sequence: TGTGCCAGCAGCCACATGGAGTCAGGGCTTTTCGATGAGCAGTTCTTC. Protein: CASSHMESGLFDEQFF.

The V call is TRBV18, the J call TRBJ2-7; no definite D call. CDR3 length: 11 residues. The germline gives CDR1 KGHSH, CDR2 LQKENI. V was clipped by 5 bases and J by 1 base, with 3 bases between them. The CDR3 DNA follows: TGTGCCAGCTCAAAATCCTACGAGCAGTACTTC. Translated: CASSKSYEQYF.

This clonotype was seen a handful of times. This rearrangement joins TRBV27 to TRBJ2-7; the D is unclear. This CDR3 spans 12 amino acids. V lost 7 bases and J lost 3, with 10 bases in between. Germline values: CDR1 MNHEY, CDR2 SMNVEV (reference sequence). DNA of the CDR3: TGTGCCAGCACTCACATTAGCTACGAGCAGTACTTC. Translating gives CASTHISYEQYF.

V usage is TRBV20-1 and J usage is TRBJ1-6; a possible D gene is TRBD1 (5 bases). The germline CDR1 and CDR2 sequences are DFQATT and SNEGSKA (reference sequence). The V and J ends lost 0 bases and 11 bases respectively, with 26 bases between them. The CDR3 totals 18 residues. The CDR3 nucleotides are TGCAGTGCTAGAGATGTTCAGGGCTTGAAATCCATGGGCGCACCCCTCCACTTT. The encoded protein is CSARDVQGLKSMGAPLHF.

The V call is TRBV27, the J call TRBJ2-7, with D perhaps TRBD2 (7 bases). Germline CDR1 MNHEY, CDR2 SMNVEV (reference sequence). CDR3 size: 12 residues. The ends were cut back, 2 bases at V and 6 bases at J, with 8 bases in the middle. CDR3 residues: CASSLRGGEQYF. The CDR3 DNA reads as TGTGCCAGCAGTTTAAGGGGGGGCGAGCAGTACTTC.